One and the same sample provided the 16 T cell receptor beta chains below, sequenced in a study of blood T cell repertoires in COVID-19. Sequencing was performed with immunoSEQ multiplex PCR; in TCRdb, only in-frame clones are kept and a portion is missing. Here the sample spans approximately 150,000 clones, roughly 87% being singletons. Sequencing was done on a sample of PBMCs or T cells enriched from blood (not recorded which). These receptors originate from a human donor with acute COVID-19. The donor label of this sample is uncertain.

The chain couples TRBV3-1 (or the pseudogene TRBV3-2) to TRBJ2-7, with 9 positions matching TRBD2. Germline assignment: CDR1 LGHDT and CDR2 YNNKEL (reference sequence). The CDR3 consists of 15 residues. Unmatched junction bases numbered 8, after V lost 5 bases and J lost 3 bases. The CDR3: CASSTRTSAHYEQYF. CDR3 in DNA: TGTGCCAGCAGCACCCGGACTAGCGCCCACTACGAGCAGTACTTC.

The gene calls are TRBV4-3 and TRBJ1-4, with D possibly being TRBD1 (6 bases). Germline V CDR1 and CDR2: LGHNA, YSLEER. This CDR3 is built from 15 residues. V dropped 4 bases and J dropped 11 bases, with 20 bases sitting between them. The DNA of the CDR3 is TGCGCCAGCAGCCCCCGGGAAGGGGGGGGAGGGAAACTGTTTTTT. Residues: CASSPREGGGGKLFF.

CDR3 region: CASSQGQGLRGSQETQYF. CDR3 sequence (DNA): TGTGCCAGCAGCCAGGGACAGGGCCTACGGGGTTCTCAAGAGACCCAGTACTTC. The chain employs TRBV14 and TRBJ2-5; 9 bases fit TRBD1. From germline, CDR1 is SGHDN and CDR2 FVKESK. V trimming: 3 bases; J trimming: 2 bases; junction bases outside the gene matches: 13. CDR3 size: 18 residues.

The chain couples TRBV15 to TRBJ1-5; D not resolved. V lost 0 bases and J lost 7, with 19 bases in between. Germline V gene lookup returns CDR1 LNHNV and CDR2 YYDKDF (reference sequence). CDR3 length: 17 amino acids. For the CDR3, the DNA is TGTGCCACCAGCAGAGAAGTAGCCCGGCGTGGAATGCAGCCCCAGCATTTT. This translates into CATSREVARRGMQPQHF.

This clone was seen more than once but under ten times. The rearrangement joins TRBV6-7 to TRBJ2-7; perhaps TRBD1 as D (5 bases). TRBV6-7 is treated as an ORF (open reading frame) with a function not yet certain. Trimming took off 7 bases at V and 0 bases at J, with 13 bases between the two ends. There are 14 residues in the CDR3. The DNA for the CDR3 is TGTGCCAGCATCCTAGGGGCGAGCTCCTACGAGCAGTACTTC. It is translated as CASILGASSYEQYF.

Concerning this clone itself: Germline is not matched at one junction end, which may reflect a read error. V gene TRBV7-2 combines with J gene TRBJ2-1; D is unclear. Germline V gives CDR1 SGHTA, CDR2 FQGNSA. The CDR3 is 14 amino acids. CDR3 loop: CASSLAHSNNEQFF. CDR3 DNA: TGTGCCAGCAGCTTAGCGCACTCCAACAATGAGCAGTTCTTC.

The rearrangement uses TRBV7-9 and TRBJ1-2; 7 nucleotides agree with TRBD1. CDR3 length: 16 residues. Germline V gene lookup returns CDR1 SEHNR and CDR2 FQNEAQ (reference sequence). V lost 2 bases to trimming and J lost 4 bases; unmatched junction nucleotides: 10. The CDR3 sequence: CASSLPGTVTLYGYTF. The DNA for the CDR3 is TGTGCCAGCAGCTTACCGGGGACAGTTACTCTCTATGGCTACACCTTC.

The V gene is TRBV2, the J gene TRBJ2-4, with 7 bases aligning to TRBD1. The ends lost 1 base at V and 0 bases at J; junction bases unmatched: 6. Per germline, CDR1 SNHLY and CDR2 FYNNEI. The CDR3 spans 17 residues. The CDR3: CASSEGKGTVAKNIQYF. Written as DNA, the CDR3 is TGTGCCAGCAGTGAAGGCAAGGGGACAGTAGCCAAAAACATTCAGTACTTC.

The rearrangement uses TRBV6-5 and TRBJ1-1, with D maybe TRBD1 (5 bases). Trimming cost V 5 bases and J 6 bases, with 13 bases left between them. The CDR3 is made up of 13 amino acids. Germline V gene sequence: CDR1 MNHEY, CDR2 SVGAGI. CDR3 sequence reads: CASSPTGYAEAFF. CDR3 coding DNA: TGTGCCAGCAGTCCTACAGGCTACGCTGAAGCTTTCTTT.

The chain is built from TRBV29-1 and TRBJ2-7; TRBD1 agrees at 7 bases. V shed 5 bases and J 4 bases; nucleotides not matched to a gene: 11. CDR1 and CDR2 from the germline V gene are SQVTM and ANQGSEA. The CDR3 runs to 14 residues. The CDR3 coding sequence is TGCAGCGTTATAAGACAGGGAAAGCCTTACGAGCAGTACTTC. Translating it yields CSVIRQGKPYEQYF.

The chain recombines TRBV5-1 with TRBJ2-2, with 8 nucleotides matching TRBD1. The CDR3 has 16 amino acids. The germline gives CDR1 SGHRS, CDR2 YFSETQ. V shed 7 bases, J shed 0 bases, and the junction held 8 bases outside the gene matches. DNA of the CDR3: TGCGCCAGCTTCCTAAGACAGGGGTCGAACACCGGGGAGCTGTTTTTT. Translation: CASFLRQGSNTGELFF.

The gene calls are TRBV20-1 and TRBJ1-5; D possibly corresponds to TRBD1 (5 bases). The CDR3 has 13 amino acids. Germline CDR1 DFQATT, CDR2 SNEGSKA (reference sequence). V lost 3 bases to trimming and J lost 0 bases, with 6 bases between them. The CDR3 loop is CSASRGSNQPQHF. CDR3 coding DNA: TGCAGTGCTAGTAGGGGTAGCAATCAGCCCCAGCATTTT.

The J gene is TRBJ2-4, the V gene TRBV4-2; unclear D gene. V was clipped by 0 bases and J by 0 bases, with 6 bases between them. This CDR3 comprises 15 residues. CDR1 LGHNA and CDR2 YNFKEQ come from the germline V gene. The CDR3 bases are TGTGCCAGCAGCCAAGAATCACTAGCCAAAAACATTCAGTACTTC. Residues: CASSQESLAKNIQYF.

This chain connects TRBV5-6 to TRBJ2-4; the match to TRBD2 covers 8 bases. This CDR3 contains 15 residues. Trimming at V came to 0 bases and at J to 6 bases, leaving 5 bases not matched to a gene. Germline V gene data show CDR1 as SGHDT and CDR2 as YYEEEE. This chain's CDR3 is CASSLASGSLNIQYF. The CDR3, as DNA: TGTGCCAGCAGCTTGGCCAGCGGGAGCTTAAACATTCAGTACTTC.

The V gene is TRBV30, the J gene TRBJ2-7; TRBD2 aligns across 11 bases. Germline V gives CDR1 GTSNPN, CDR2 SVGIG (reference sequence). Losses at the gene ends were 7 bases for V and 0 bases for J; bases not matched to a gene: 2. The CDR3 is made up of 13 amino acids. The CDR3 DNA reads as TGTGCCTCTAGCGGGGGGAACTCCTACGAGCAGTACTTC. Encoded protein: CASSGGNSYEQYF.

The chain joins TRBV6-6 to TRBJ1-1; TRBD1 aligns across 10 bases. This CDR3 has 16 amino acids. The V segment lost 2 bases and the J segment 6 bases; nucleotides outside the gene matches: 9. CDR1 and CDR2 (germline): MNHNY, SVGAGI (reference sequence). The CDR3 nucleotides are TGTGCCAGCAGTTACCCCTGGACAGGGGGGAGGCCTGAAGCTTTCTTT. It specifies CASSYPWTGGRPEAFF.